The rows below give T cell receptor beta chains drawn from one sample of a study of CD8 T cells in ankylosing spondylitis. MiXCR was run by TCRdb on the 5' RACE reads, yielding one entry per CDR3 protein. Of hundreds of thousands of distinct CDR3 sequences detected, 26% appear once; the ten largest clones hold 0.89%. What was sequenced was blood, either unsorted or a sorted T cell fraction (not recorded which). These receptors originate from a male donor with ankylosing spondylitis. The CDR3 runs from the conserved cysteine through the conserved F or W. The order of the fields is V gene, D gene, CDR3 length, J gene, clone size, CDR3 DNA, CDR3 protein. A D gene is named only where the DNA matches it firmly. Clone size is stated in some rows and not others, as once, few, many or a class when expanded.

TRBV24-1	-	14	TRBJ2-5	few	TGTGCCACCAGTGGGGCAGGGGAGCAAGAGACCCAGTACTTC	CATSGAGEQETQYF
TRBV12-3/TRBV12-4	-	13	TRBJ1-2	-	TGTGCCAGCAGGCGGGACATCTCTAACGGCTACACCTTC	CASRRDISNGYTF
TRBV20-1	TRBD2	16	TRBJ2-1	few	TGCAGTGCCCCTAGACTAGCCGCAGTCTCCTACAATGAGCAGTTCTTC	CSAPRLAAVSYNEQFF
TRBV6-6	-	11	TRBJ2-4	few	TGTGCCAGCAGTTATCAGAACATTCAGTACTTC	CASSYQNIQYF
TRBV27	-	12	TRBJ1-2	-	TGTGCCAGCAGTTTAAGCCCAGGCTTCTACACCTTC	CASSLSPGFYTF
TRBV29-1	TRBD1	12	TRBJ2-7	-	TGCAGCCCGACAGGGGCTCTCGACGAGCAGTACTTC	CSPTGALDEQYF
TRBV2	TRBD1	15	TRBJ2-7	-	TGTGCCAGCAGTGAAAAAACAGGGGGTCACTACGAGCAGTACTTC	CASSEKTGGHYEQYF
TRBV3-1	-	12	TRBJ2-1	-	TGTGCCAGCAGCCAGCTAGCGTCTGAGCAGTTCTTC	CASSQLASEQFF
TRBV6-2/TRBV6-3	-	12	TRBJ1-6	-	TGTGCCAGCACCCAGCCGGATTCACCCCTCCACTTT	CASTQPDSPLHF
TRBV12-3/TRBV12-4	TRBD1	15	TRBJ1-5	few	TGTGCCAGCAGTACTACAGGGGTCTGGAATCAGCCCCAGCATTTT	CASSTTGVWNQPQHF
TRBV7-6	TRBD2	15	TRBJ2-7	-	TGTGCCAGCAGCACCAGCGGGGTAAGCTCCTACGAGCAGTACTTC	CASSTSGVSSYEQYF
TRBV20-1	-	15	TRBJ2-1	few	TGCAGTGCTATGTTCCGGGCCGGGGTCTACAATGAGCAGTTCTTC	CSAMFRAGVYNEQFF
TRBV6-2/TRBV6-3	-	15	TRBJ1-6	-	TGTGCCAGCAGCCGATGGAGCTCCTATAATTCACCCCTCCACTTT	CASSRWSSYNSPLHF
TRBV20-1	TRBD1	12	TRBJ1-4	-	TGCAGTGCCCACAGGGGAGGTGAAAAACTGTTGTTT	CSAHRGGEKLLF
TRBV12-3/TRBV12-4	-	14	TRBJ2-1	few	TGTGCCAGCTGGGGACGGAGCTCCTACAATGAGCAGTTCTTC	CASWGRSSYNEQFF
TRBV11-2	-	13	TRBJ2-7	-	TGTGCCAGCAACTCTGAGAGTCCCTACGAGCAGTACTTC	CASNSESPYEQYF
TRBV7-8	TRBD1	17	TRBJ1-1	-	TGTGCCAGCAGCTTACTGGGACAGGGGTCAATTTACACTGAAGCTTTCTTT	CASSLLGQGSIYTEAFF
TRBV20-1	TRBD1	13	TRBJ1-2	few	TGCAGTGCTACCCCGGGACAGGGGTATGGCTACACCTTC	CSATPGQGYGYTF
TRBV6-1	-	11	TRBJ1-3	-	TGTGCCAGCAGTGATTTAGGAATGGTATATTTT	CASSDLGMVYF
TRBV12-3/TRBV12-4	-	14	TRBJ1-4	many	TGTGCCAGCAGTTCCAGAACAACTAATGAAAAACTGTTTTTT	CASSSRTTNEKLFF
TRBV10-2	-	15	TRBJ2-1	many	TGCGCCAGCAGTGAGATATCCGGGACCTACAATGAGCAGTTCTTC	CASSEISGTYNEQFF
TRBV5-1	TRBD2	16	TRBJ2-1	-	TGCGCCAGCAGCTCCTCACTAGCGGGAGCGTACAATGAGCAGTTCTTC	CASSSSLAGAYNEQFF
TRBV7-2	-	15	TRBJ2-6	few	TGTGCCAGCAGCTACCAGGGCTCTGGGGCCAACGTCCTGACTTTC	CASSYQGSGANVLTF
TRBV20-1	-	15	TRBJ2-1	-	TGCAGTGCCGAACGACCCCCGAGCTCCTACAATGAGCAGTTCTTC	CSAERPPSSYNEQFF
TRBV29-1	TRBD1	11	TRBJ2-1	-	TGCAGCGCCACAGGGGACCATGAGCAGTTCTTC	CSATGDHEQFF
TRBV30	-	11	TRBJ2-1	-	TGTGCCTGGGCGACTGCACGGGAGCAGTTCTTC	CAWATAREQFF
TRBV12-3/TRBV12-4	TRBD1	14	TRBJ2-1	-	TGTGCCAGCAGTAACTCCGGGACAGGCCCTGAGCAGTTCTTC	CASSNSGTGPEQFF
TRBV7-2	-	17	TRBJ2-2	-	TGTGCCAGCAGCTTATTTTCCGGGAGACAGGGACGAGGGGAGCTGTTTTTT	CASSLFSGRQGRGELFF
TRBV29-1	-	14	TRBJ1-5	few	TGCAGCGTTTCAGAGCAGAGGGGCAATCAGCCCCAGCATTTT	CSVSEQRGNQPQHF
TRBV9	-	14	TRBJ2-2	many	TGTGCCAGCAGCCCCCGGAGGGACACCGGGGAGCTGTTTTTT	CASSPRRDTGELFF
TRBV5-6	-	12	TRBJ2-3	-	TGTGCCAGCAGCTTGGTTCCCGGTACGCAGTATTTT	CASSLVPGTQYF
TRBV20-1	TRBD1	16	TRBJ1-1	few	TGCAGTGCTAGGGGACAGGGGGCGCTTGGGCACACTGAAGCTTTCTTT	CSARGQGALGHTEAFF
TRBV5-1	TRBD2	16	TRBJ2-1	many	TGCGCCAGCAGCTTGGATAGCGGGAGTGCGTACAATGAGCAGTTCTTC	CASSLDSGSAYNEQFF
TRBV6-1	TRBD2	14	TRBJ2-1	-	TGTGCCCCCCAACTAGCGGTAACCTACAATGAGCAGTTCTTC	CAPQLAVTYNEQFF
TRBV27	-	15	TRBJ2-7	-	TGTGCCAGCAGTACGGAACCGGGGGCAGGGGGCGAGCAGTACTTC	CASSTEPGAGGEQYF
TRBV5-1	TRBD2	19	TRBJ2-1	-	TGCGCCAGCAGCTTGGGAGGGACTAGCGGGATACGCAACTACAATGAGCAGTTCTTC	CASSLGGTSGIRNYNEQFF
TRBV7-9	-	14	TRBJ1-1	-	TGTGCCAGCAGGGGCGATCTTATGAACACTGAAGCTTTCTTT	CASRGDLMNTEAFF
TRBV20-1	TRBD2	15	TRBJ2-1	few	TGCAGTGCTAGAGATCTCGCGGGAGGGCGGGATGAGCAGTTCTTC	CSARDLAGGRDEQFF
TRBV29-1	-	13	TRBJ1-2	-	TGCAGCGTGCCCGGGACCGACGGGGGAGGCTACACCTTC	CSVPGTDGGGYTF
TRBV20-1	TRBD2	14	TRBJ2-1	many	TGCAGTGCTAGAGTGGCGGGAGGGCCTCAGGAGCAGTTCTTC	CSARVAGGPQEQFF